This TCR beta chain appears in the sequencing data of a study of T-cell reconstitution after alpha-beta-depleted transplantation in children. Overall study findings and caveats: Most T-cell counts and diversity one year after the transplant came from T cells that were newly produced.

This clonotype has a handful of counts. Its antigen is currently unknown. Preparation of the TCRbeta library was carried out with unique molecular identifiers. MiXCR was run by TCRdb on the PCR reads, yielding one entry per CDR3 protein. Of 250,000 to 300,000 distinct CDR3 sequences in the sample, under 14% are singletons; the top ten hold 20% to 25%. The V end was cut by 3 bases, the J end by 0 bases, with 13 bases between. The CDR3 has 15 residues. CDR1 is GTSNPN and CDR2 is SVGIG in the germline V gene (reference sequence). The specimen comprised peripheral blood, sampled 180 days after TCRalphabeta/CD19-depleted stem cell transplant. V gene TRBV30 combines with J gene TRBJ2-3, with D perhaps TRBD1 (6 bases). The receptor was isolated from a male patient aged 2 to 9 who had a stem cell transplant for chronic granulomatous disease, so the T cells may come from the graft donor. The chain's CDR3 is CAWRDRQASTDTQYF. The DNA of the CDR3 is TGTGCCTGGAGAGATAGACAGGCTAGCACAGATACGCAGTATTTT. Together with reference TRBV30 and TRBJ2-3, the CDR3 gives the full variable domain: SQTIHQWPATLVQPVGSPLSLECTVEGTSNPNLYWYRQAAGRGLQLLFYSVGIGQISSEVPQNLSASRPQDRQFILSSKKLLLSDSGFYLCAWRDRQASTDTQYFGPGTRLTVL.